What follows describes a single TCR beta chain. Original handling: How many nucleated cells were present was estimated from reference gene primer amplification. Data came from immunoSEQ multiplex PCR; TCRdb stores just in-frame clones and leaves some out. Clone size and V and J calls were adopted from that table, with D and trimming inferred from the DNA. The repertoire includes around 98,000 clones, 65% to 90% of them detected once, and roughly a tenth sits in the top ten. The sample comes from a study of blood T cell repertoires in COVID-19. Study summary: The study drew acute and convalescent COVID-19 samples from the United States, Italy and Spain. T cells, B-cell-depleted T cells, or PBMCs provided the cDNA or gDNA that served as material.

Germline V gene sequence: CDR1 SGDLS, CDR2 YYNGEE. There are 12 residues in the CDR3. Trimming cost V 5 bases and J 2 bases, with 5 bases left between them. This receptor was obtained from a man between 65 and 85 years old with active or convalescent COVID-19. The sequenced material came from peripheral blood. This chain uses TRBV9 with TRBJ1-3; no reliable D call. CDR3 in DNA: TGTGCCAGCAGTGCGACTGGAAACACCATATATTTT. It specifies CASSATGNTIYF.